These T cell receptor beta chains were read from a single sample in a study of blood T cell repertoires in COVID-19. This table comes from immunoSEQ multiplex PCR, and its TCRdb copy is limited to in-frame clones, with some not included. The profile shows under 70,000 clones, around 80% of them singletons. The sample consisted of peripheral blood. The origin of the receptors is a human donor in a cohort sampled during active COVID-19. CDR3s include the opening cysteine and the closing phenylalanine or tryptophan. The order of the fields is D gene, J gene, clone size, V gene, CDR3 protein, CDR3 DNA. D genes are given only for firm matches. Expanded clones are given a class, and other clones once, few, many or no size at all.

>-|TRBJ1-3|-|TRBV9
CASSVEGVSGNTIYF
TGTGCCAGCAGCGTAGAGGGAGTCTCAGGAAACACCATATATTTT
>-|TRBJ2-7|-|TRBV28
CASMVTGATYEQYF
TGTGCCAGCATGGTGACAGGCGCAACCTACGAGCAGTACTTC
>-|TRBJ1-1|few|TRBV28
CASSLGGSNTEAFF
TGTGCCAGCAGTTTAGGAGGAAGTAACACTGAAGCTTTCTTT
>-|TRBJ1-2|few|TRBV6-2/TRBV6-3
CASSYLGGGYTF
TGTGCCAGCAGTTACCTCGGAGGCGGCTACACCTTC
>TRBD2|TRBJ2-5|once|TRBV5-1
CASSLSGSPNQETQYF
TGCGCCAGCAGCCTTAGCGGGAGCCCCAATCAAGAGACCCAGTACTTC
>TRBD2|TRBJ2-5|-|TRBV10-3
CAISEPTSGTETQYF
TGTGCCATCAGTGAGCCGACGAGCGGGACTGAGACCCAGTACTTC
>-|TRBJ1-6|-|TRBV10-3
CAISESSSYNSPLHF
TGTGCCATCAGTGAGTCGAGCTCCTATAATTCACCCCTCCACTTT
>TRBD2|TRBJ2-3|-|TRBV24-1
CATSDRTSGTSDTQYF
TGTGCCACCAGTGATAGGACTAGCGGGACTTCAGATACGCAGTATTTT
>TRBD2|TRBJ2-1|-|TRBV28
CASSPLAGGYNEQFF
TGTGCCAGCAGTCCCCTAGCGGGAGGCTACAATGAGCAGTTCTTC
>TRBD2|TRBJ2-7|-|TRBV27
CASSPSASGSVNEQYF
TGTGCCAGCAGTCCCTCGGCTAGCGGGAGTGTGAACGAGCAGTACTTC
>TRBD1|TRBJ1-4|-|TRBV11-1
CASSAPGQDEKLFF
TGTGCCAGCAGCGCACCGGGACAGGATGAAAAACTGTTTTTT
>-|TRBJ2-2|-|TRBV27
CASNAGRTGELFF
TGTGCCAGTAATGCGGGACGGACCGGGGAGCTGTTTTTT
>-|TRBJ2-4|-|TRBV21-1
CASSKERLCRTSGRASTKNIQYF
TGTGCCAGCAGCAAAGAGCGGCTATGCAGAACTAGCGGGAGGGCCTCCACCAAAAACATTCAGTACTTC
>-|TRBJ2-7|-|TRBV19
CASSIRAGRDYEQYF
TGTGCCAGTAGTATAAGGGCGGGTCGAGATTACGAGCAGTACTTC
>-|TRBJ2-3|-|TRBV9
CASSVVEIPDTQYF
TGTGCCAGCAGCGTAGTGGAGATACCCGATACGCAGTATTTT
>-|TRBJ1-4|-|TRBV7-9
CASSLRGSNEKLFF
TGTGCCAGCAGCTTAAGAGGGAGTAATGAAAAACTGTTTTTT
>-|TRBJ2-7|-|TRBV21-1
CASSNRDRGRKVRGRSEQYF
TGTGCCAGCAGCAATAGGGACAGGGGGCGCAAGGTCAGGGGCCGTAGCGAGCAGTACTTC
>TRBD1|TRBJ2-7|-|TRBV6-5
CASFGTGGRKEQYF
TGTGCCAGCTTTGGGACAGGGGGACGGAAAGAGCAGTACTTC
>TRBD1|TRBJ1-6|-|TRBV28
CASRGQFSSYNSPLHF
TGTGCCAGCAGGGGACAGTTTAGCTCCTATAATTCACCCCTCCACTTT
>-|TRBJ1-2|-|TRBV7-2
CASSLAWVEGYTF
TGTGCCAGCAGCTTAGCTTGGGTGGAGGGCTACACCTTC
>TRBD2|TRBJ2-7|-|TRBV4-3
CASSQDWGGSYEQYF
TGCGCCAGCAGCCAAGATTGGGGGGGCTCCTACGAGCAGTACTTC
>-|TRBJ1-5|-|TRBV21-1
CASSPRLTGAVNSNQPQHF
TGTGCCAGCAGCCCGAGACTTACAGGGGCCGTAAATAGCAATCAGCCCCAGCATTTT
>TRBD1|TRBJ1-4|-|TRBV2
CASRYRDRGNEKLFF
TGTGCCAGCAGGTACCGGGACAGGGGTAATGAAAAACTGTTTTTT
>TRBD1|TRBJ2-7|-|TRBV25-1
CASRGTGTYEQYF
TGTGCCAGCAGGGGGACAGGGACCTACGAGCAGTACTTC
>-|TRBJ2-7|once|TRBV5-1
CASSLLGYEQYF
TGCGCCAGCAGCTTGCTCGGCTACGAGCAGTACTTC
>-|TRBJ2-7|-|TRBV14
CASSHRGLSYEQYF
TGTGCCAGCAGCCACCGGGGACTTAGCTACGAGCAGTACTTC
>TRBD2|TRBJ2-1|-|TRBV11-2
CASSLAGNRNEQFF
TGTGCCAGCAGCCTAGCGGGAAATCGAAATGAGCAGTTCTTC
>-|TRBJ1-2|-|TRBV5-5
CASGGEPPLYGYTF
TGTGCCAGCGGCGGGGAACCCCCGCTCTATGGCTACACCTTC
>-|TRBJ1-5|-|TRBV12-3/TRBV12-4
CASSLEADQPQHF
TGTGCCAGCAGTTTGGAGGCGGATCAGCCCCAGCATTTT
>-|TRBJ2-1|-|TRBV28
CASNPEAYNEQFF
TGTGCCAGCAACCCCGAGGCCTACAATGAGCAGTTCTTC
>TRBD2|TRBJ2-7|-|TRBV6-5
CASSWAGGTEQYF
TGTGCCAGCAGCTGGGCGGGAGGAACCGAGCAGTACTTC
>-|TRBJ2-2|-|TRBV7-2
CASSLASGNTGELFF
TGTGCCAGCAGCTTAGCTAGCGGAAACACCGGGGAGCTGTTTTTT
>TRBD1|TRBJ1-5|many|TRBV20-1
CSASYRGHNQPQHF
TGCAGTGCTAGTTACAGGGGGCACAATCAGCCCCAGCATTTT
>-|TRBJ1-2|-|TRBV27
CASRTANYGYTF
TGTGCCAGCAGAACAGCTAACTATGGCTACACCTTC
>TRBD2|TRBJ2-3|-|TRBV7-2
CASSLGGGGSSTDTQYF
TGTGCCAGCAGCTTAGGCGGTGGCGGGAGTTCCACAGATACGCAGTATTTT
>TRBD2|TRBJ2-3|-|TRBV7-6
CASSLGTSGRSRTDTQYF
TGTGCCAGCAGCTTAGGGACTAGCGGGAGATCCCGCACAGATACGCAGTATTTT
>-|TRBJ2-7|-|TRBV28
CASSQGPREVHEQYF
TGTGCCAGCAGTCAAGGCCCCAGGGAAGTACACGAGCAGTACTTC
>TRBD1|TRBJ2-5|-|TRBV7-3
CASSSTGQGRETQYF
TGTGCCAGCAGCTCAACGGGACAGGGGAGGGAGACCCAGTACTTC
>-|TRBJ1-6|-|TRBV4-3
CASSLAGGEGSPLHF
TGCGCCAGCAGCCTGGCCGGGGGTGAGGGGTCACCCCTCCACTTT
>-|TRBJ1-4|-|TRBV25-1
CASSEFGGYTEKLFF
TGTGCCAGCAGTGAATTTGGAGGGTATACAGAAAAACTGTTTTTT
>TRBD1|TRBJ2-5|-|TRBV18
CASSLRQGEETQYF
TGTGCCAGCTCACTACGGCAGGGGGAAGAGACCCAGTACTTC
>TRBD1|TRBJ2-3|-|TRBV6-2/TRBV6-3
CASSRGQSTDTQYF
TGTGCCAGCAGCCGGGGACAGAGCACAGATACGCAGTATTTT
>-|TRBJ1-4|-|TRBV9
CASSVEGQGEKLFF
TGTGCCAGCAGCGTAGAGGGGCAGGGTGAAAAACTGTTTTTT
>-|TRBJ2-3|-|TRBV11-2
CASSRGGRTDTQYF
TGTGCCAGCAGCCGCGGAGGACGCACAGATACGCAGTATTTT
>TRBD1|TRBJ2-7|-|TRBV6-5
CASRPDRGRQYF
TGTGCCAGCAGACCGGACAGGGGACGGCAGTACTTC
>-|TRBJ2-7|-|TRBV30
CAWSGGSSETYEQYF
TGTGCCTGGAGTGGCGGGTCTAGCGAAACCTACGAGCAGTACTTC
>TRBD1|TRBJ1-1|-|TRBV12-3/TRBV12-4
CASSLQGESEAFF
TGTGCCAGCAGTTTACAGGGGGAGTCTGAAGCTTTCTTT
>TRBD1|TRBJ1-2|-|TRBV19
CARRQGRAYGYTF
TGTGCCAGAAGACAGGGTAGGGCCTATGGCTACACCTTC
>TRBD2|TRBJ2-7|-|TRBV27
CASTKEASGRREQYF
TGTGCCAGCACAAAGGAGGCTAGCGGGAGGAGAGAGCAGTACTTC
>-|TRBJ1-1|-|TRBV6-5
CASSYNLNTEAFF
TGTGCCAGCAGTTACAATTTAAACACTGAAGCTTTCTTT
>TRBD1|TRBJ2-7|few|TRBV29-1
CSGGQGAGYEQYF
TGCAGCGGAGGACAGGGGGCGGGGTACGAGCAGTACTTC
>TRBD1|TRBJ1-1|-|TRBV7-2
CASSFRGIWTEAFF
TGTGCCAGCAGCTTCAGGGGGATCTGGACTGAAGCTTTCTTT
>-|TRBJ2-7|-|TRBV2
CASSVAQTYEQYF
TGTGCCAGCAGTGTTGCACAGACCTACGAGCAGTACTTC